Sequencing of this T cell receptor (beta chain) was carried out in a study of T cells in localized non-small cell lung cancer. The CDR3 totals 15 residues. CDR1 and CDR2 (germline): KGHSH, LQKENI. Trimming removed 2 bases from V and 4 bases from J, with 14 bases in between. Notes on the study in general: A higher density of T cells in blood coincided with extended overall survival. Median around 54 top-100 tumor clones were shared with paired adjacent lung. Sequencing was restricted to one tumor region; therefore, heterogeneity remains possible.

Turning to this clone: The antigen remains unidentified.

Libraries were prepared by immunoSEQ multiplex PCR; TCRdb keeps only in-frame clonotypes and omits some of them. The table lists roughly 30,000 clones, approximately 89% of them singletons. The chain is built from TRBV18 and TRBJ1-1; D possibly corresponds to TRBD1 (6 bases). Sample: peripheral blood, taken before any cancer treatment. The clonotype originates from a female donor at least 60 years old with stage I lung adenocarcinoma. CDR3 sequence: CASSPYEGVATEAFF. Written as DNA, the CDR3 is TGTGCCAGCTCACCATATGAGGGGGTGGCCACTGAAGCTTTCTTT. The whole variable domain, remainder taken from reference TRBV18 and TRBJ1-1, is NAGVMQNPRHLVRRRGQEARLRCSPMKGHSHVYWYRQLPEEGLKFMVYLQKENIIDESGMPKERFSAEFPKEGPSILRIQQVVRGDSAAYFCASSPYEGVATEAFFGQGTRLTVV.